The 27 T cell receptor beta chains below all came from one sample that was sequenced in a study of T cells in Graves' hyperthyroidism and ophthalmopathy. There were TCR beta CDR3 regions amplified from RNA transcripts. The study used the HTBI primer set for a first-round RT-PCR of the TCR CDR3. TCRdb re-analysed the multiplex PCR reads in MiXCR, keeping a single row per CDR3 protein. Among hundreds of thousands of distinct CDR3 sequences listed, 16% were seen once. Sequencing was performed on blood. These receptors originate from a woman aged 30 to 39 with Graves' hyperthyroidism.

This clonotype was counted many times. This chain uses TRBV7-2 with TRBJ1-5; D call uncertain. The CDR3 is made up of 14 amino acids. Trimming left V 3 bases short and J 6 bases short, with 12 bases between. Germline lookup yields CDR1 SGHTA and CDR2 FQGNSA. DNA of the CDR3: TGTGCCAGCAGCTTTTATGGTAGGGCTCAGCCCCAGCATTTT. Translated: CASSFYGRAQPQHF.

Ten or more counts support this clonotype. V gene TRBV7-3 combines with J gene TRBJ2-7; D gene unclear. The CDR3 is 13 amino acids. Germline V gene data show CDR1 as SGHTA and CDR2 as FQGTGA. V lost 3 bases and J 1 base, leaving 7 bases between the germline ends. The CDR3 spells CASSFSPSYEQYF. The CDR3 DNA follows: TGTGCCAGCAGCTTTTCACCATCCTACGAGCAGTACTTC.

This chain uses TRBV14 with TRBJ2-7; tentative D call: TRBD2 (6 bases). In germline, CDR1 is SGHDN, CDR2 FVKESK. Between the trimmed V and J ends, which lost 8 bases and 3 bases, there was a span of 23 bases. The CDR3 runs 16 residues. The CDR3 region is CASRHLAVPEGYEQYF. CDR3 DNA: TGTGCCAGCCGTCACCTGGCGGTCCCGGAGGGCTACGAGCAGTACTTC.

This clonotype came up a few times. CDR3: CASSRLRQTRSYEQYF. In nucleotides, the CDR3 is TGTGCCAGCAGCCGCCTGAGGCAGACTCGCTCCTACGAGCAGTACTTC. The chain has TRBV3-1 and TRBJ2-7; no definite D call. The CDR3 consists of 16 residues. The ends were cut back, 4 bases at V and 0 bases at J, with 16 bases in the middle. Germline V lookup: CDR1 LGHDT, CDR2 YNNKEL (reference sequence).

V is TRBV10-3 and J is TRBJ2-7, with D unresolved. CDR3 length: 12 residues. Germline CDR1 and CDR2: ENHRY and SYGVKD. Trimming left V 4 bases short and J 6 bases short, with 10 bases between. The CDR3 sequence is CAISAATLEQYF. CDR3 bases: TGTGCCATCAGTGCCGCCACCCTCGAGCAGTACTTC.

This clonotype has at least ten counts. This chain links TRBV6-5 with TRBJ2-3; D is unclear. CDR3 length equals 15 residues. Trimming pared 2 bases from V and 1 base from J, leaving 10 bases between. Looked up from germline, CDR1 is MNHEY and CDR2 is SVGAGI. The CDR3 region has the DNA TGTGCCAGCAGTTACGCCAGGTCAGGCACAGATACGCAGTATTTT. Amino acids: CASSYARSGTDTQYF.

This clonotype has more than one count but fewer than ten. The genes are TRBV6-1 and TRBJ2-5, with TRBD2 matching over 13 bases. The CDR3 sequence is 17 residues long. Germline loops: CDR1 MNHNS, CDR2 SASEGT. Trimming removed 6 bases from V and 5 bases from J; junction bases left unmatched: 12. The CDR3 here is CASSRLGLAGVGETQYF. In nucleotides, the CDR3 is TGTGCCAGCAGCCGACTTGGACTAGCGGGAGTCGGGGAGACCCAGTACTTC.

CDR3 amino acids: CASTVGGATTGELFF. The CDR3 DNA is TGTGCCAGCACCGTCGGGGGGGCGACCACCGGGGAGCTGTTTTTT. The chain couples TRBV6-1 to TRBJ2-2, with 8 bases that match TRBD2. After removal of 7 bases from V and 4 bases from J, the junction contained 8 bases not matched to a gene. Germline V lookup: CDR1 MNHNS, CDR2 SASEGT. The CDR3 sequence is 15 residues long.

This clonotype has more than one count but fewer than ten. The chain combines TRBV9 with TRBJ2-7; 8 bases agree with TRBD2. V was clipped by 7 bases and J by 3 bases; unmatched bases: 12. The CDR3 has 15 amino acids. Per germline, CDR1 SGDLS and CDR2 YYNGEE. The CDR3 sequence: CASGKTSGPVYEQYF. The CDR3 DNA sequence: TGTGCCAGCGGAAAAACTAGCGGCCCCGTCTACGAGCAGTACTTC.

At least ten counts were recorded for this clonotype. This chain connects TRBV6-2 or TRBV6-3 to TRBJ2-1; D is ambiguous. The V end was cut by 7 bases, the J end by 4 bases, with 5 bases between. This CDR3 has 11 residues. CDR1 is MNHEY, CDR2 SVGEGT, per germline. The CDR3 loop is CASTPYNEQFF. As DNA, the CDR3 is TGTGCCAGCACTCCGTACAATGAGCAGTTCTTC.

This clonotype has at least ten counts. The V call is TRBV18, the J call TRBJ1-1; D ambiguous. V lost 4 bases and J lost 1, with 10 bases in between. The CDR3 has 14 residues. Germline V gene lookup returns CDR1 KGHSH and CDR2 LQKENI. The CDR3 region is CASSLYRENTEAFF. For the CDR3, the DNA is TGTGCCAGCTCACTCTATAGGGAGAACACTGAAGCTTTCTTT.

The V gene is TRBV20-1, the J gene TRBJ1-5, with a weak D call TRBD1 (6 bases). In germline, CDR1 is DFQATT, CDR2 SNEGSKA (reference sequence). CDR3 length: 13 residues. V lost 3 bases and J lost 4, with 10 bases in between. CDR3 sequence reads: CSARLGTNQPQHF. In DNA form, the CDR3 reads TGCAGTGCTAGGTTAGGGACAAATCAGCCCCAGCATTTT.

The V call is TRBV5-6, the J call TRBJ2-2, with no clear D. The CDR3 has 14 amino acids. With 2 bases removed from V and 7 bases from J, the gap between germline ends came to 12 bases. Germline assignment: CDR1 SGHDT and CDR2 YYEEEE. The chain's CDR3 is CASSFYNGVGELFF. CDR3 bases: TGTGCCAGCAGCTTCTACAATGGGGTCGGGGAGCTGTTTTTT. Filled out from reference TRBV5-6 and TRBJ2-2, the complete variable domain reads DAGVTQSPTHLIKTRGQQVTLRCSPKSGHDTVSWYQQALGQGPQFIFQYYEEEERQRGNFPDRFSGHQFPNYSSELNVNALLLGDSALYLCASSFYNGVGELFFGEGSRLTVL.

This clonotype was observed at least ten times. The gene calls are TRBV2 and TRBJ2-7; 8 bases line up with TRBD1. Germline CDR1 reads SNHLY; CDR2 reads FYNNEI. The CDR3 has 11 amino acids. V trimming: 6 bases; J trimming: 6 bases; junction bases outside the gene matches: 1. The CDR3 sequence: CASRTGVEQYF. CDR3 nucleotides: TGTGCCAGCAGGACAGGGGTCGAGCAGTACTTC.

This clonotype was seen at least ten times. This sequence joins TRBV28 and TRBJ1-6, with D uncertain. The V gene's germline CDR1 is MDHEN and CDR2 SYDVKM. Trimming took 2 bases from V and 6 from J, leaving 11 bases between them. The CDR3 totals 15 residues. The CDR3 coding sequence is TGTGCCAGCAGTTTAAGAAGTCAGAGTAATTCACCCCTCCACTTT. This translates into CASSLRSQSNSPLHF.

This clonotype was recorded many times. The V call is TRBV11-2, the J call TRBJ2-7, with a possible D match to TRBD2 (5 bases). Trimming took 0 bases from V and 4 from J, leaving 13 bases between them. Germline V gene sequence: CDR1 SGHAT, CDR2 FQNNGV. This CDR3 contains 15 residues. The CDR3 loop is CASSLERGSTYEQYF. The CDR3 DNA follows: TGTGCCAGCAGCTTAGAACGAGGGAGTACATACGAGCAGTACTTC.

In this sample, this clonotype turned up many times. The gene calls are TRBV28 and TRBJ2-7; 9 nucleotides align to TRBD1. V trimming: 5 bases; J trimming: 5 bases; junction bases outside the gene matches: 7. The CDR3 has 14 residues. Per germline, CDR1 MDHEN and CDR2 SYDVKM. CDR3 coding DNA: TGTGCCAGCAGTCGAGGGACAGGGTTCGACGAGCAGTACTTC. Its translation is CASSRGTGFDEQYF.

Note on this clonotype: Germline is not matched at one junction end, which may reflect a read error. J is TRBJ2-7 and V is TRBV5-1; the D gene is possibly TRBD2 (5 bases). The CDR3 is 15 residues long. The germline CDR1 and CDR2 sequences are SGHRS and YFSETQ. The CDR3 DNA sequence: TGCGCCAGCAGCCTCGGGCTAGCTCTGAACTACGGGCAGTACTTC. Its protein product is CASSLGLALNYGQYF.

This clonotype was counted once. V and J are TRBV4-3 and TRBJ2-1, with TRBD2 identical over 13 bases. CDR3 length equals 18 residues. Germline CDR1 reads LGHNA; CDR2 reads YSLEER. V shed 1 base and J 4 bases; nucleotides not matched to a gene: 7. The CDR3 sequence: CASSQALMGLAGYNEQFF. The CDR3 DNA sequence: TGCGCCAGCAGCCAAGCTCTGATGGGACTAGCGGGATACAATGAGCAGTTCTTC.

The sample holds many counts of this clonotype. J is TRBJ2-3 and V is TRBV2; D possibly corresponds to TRBD1 (6 bases). From germline, CDR1 is SNHLY and CDR2 FYNNEI. The CDR3 is made up of 16 amino acids. Trimming shortened V by 3 bases and J by 6 bases, and 19 bases separated the two germline ends. This chain's CDR3 is CASSDRGHQQRDTQYF. The DNA of the CDR3 is TGTGCCAGCAGTGACCGGGGACACCAACAGCGGGATACGCAGTATTTT.

The genes are TRBV6-1 and TRBJ2-2, with a possible D match to TRBD2 (6 bases). The germline V gene encodes CDR1 MNHNS and CDR2 SASEGT. CDR3 length equals 16 residues. V gave up 4 bases and J gave up 1 base, with 13 bases separating them. The CDR3 bases are TGTGCCAGCAGTGCCGGTGGAGGGGTGAACACCGGGGAGCTGTTTTTT. This sequence encodes CASSAGGGVNTGELFF.

The CDR3, as DNA: TGTGCCAGTACCGACAATGGGGCTGGTCGACTCACCACAGATACGCAGTATTTT. It yields the protein CASTDNGAGRLTTDTQYF. The chain uses TRBV19 and TRBJ2-3; maybe TRBD1 (5 bases). Trimming took off 7 bases at V and 2 bases at J, with 25 bases between the two ends. The CDR3 is 18 amino acids. The V gene's germline CDR1 is LNHDA and CDR2 SQIVND (reference sequence).

The chain uses TRBV4-1 and TRBJ2-3; no reliable D call. The CDR3 sequence is 17 residues long. CDR1 is MGHRA and CDR2 is YSYEKL in the germline V gene. Trimming stripped 1 base from V and 3 bases from J, with 17 bases between. The DNA of the CDR3 is TGCGCCAGCAGCCAAGGGGTGGCCGGAGTCTGGACAGATACGCAGTATTTT. Translating it yields CASSQGVAGVWTDTQYF.

Ten or more counts support this clonotype. CDR3 sequence reads: CASSLSGGHLYNEQFF. Written as DNA, the CDR3 is TGTGCCAGCAGCCTATCAGGGGGACACCTCTACAATGAGCAGTTCTTC. This chain joins TRBV27 and TRBJ2-1; 7 bases are shared with TRBD1. Per the germline V gene, CDR1 is MNHEY and CDR2 is SMNVEV (reference sequence). CDR3 length: 16 amino acids. Unmatched junction bases numbered 11, after V lost 6 bases and J lost 3 bases.

The chain combines TRBV12-3 or TRBV12-4 with TRBJ2-7, with TRBD2 matching 11 bases. The V gene end was trimmed by 4 bases and the J gene end by 4 bases; junction bases not matched to a gene: 12. There are 17 residues in the CDR3. CDR3 DNA sequence: TGTGCCAGCAGTTCAACTAGCGGGAGAGGTAATTGGTACGAGCAGTACTTC. Translating it yields CASSSTSGRGNWYEQYF.

At least ten counts were recorded for this clonotype. The CDR3 region has the DNA TGTGCCAGCAGCTTAGAGGCGGGAGCCTACAATGAGCAGTTCTTC. Its protein is CASSLEAGAYNEQFF. The chain employs TRBV7-2 and TRBJ2-1; the match to TRBD2 covers 7 bases. V was pared by 1 base and J by 2 bases, with 2 bases of the junction left unmatched. Germline CDR1 SGHTA, CDR2 FQGNSA. The CDR3 length is 15 residues.

The chain couples TRBV5-1 to TRBJ2-2, with TRBD2 as a possible D gene (5 bases). V lost 0 bases and J 4 bases, leaving 13 bases between the germline ends. The CDR3 spans 16 residues. The V gene's germline CDR1 is SGHRS and CDR2 YFSETQ. For the CDR3, the DNA is TGCGCCAGCAGCTTGGGCGAAGCGGTGGTCACCGGGGAGCTGTTTTTT. This translates into CASSLGEAVVTGELFF.